This T cell receptor (beta chain) was documented in a study of CD8+CD57+ T cells in acquired aplastic anemia (dated by TCRdb to the late 2010s). Background on the whole study: A mean of roughly 2.9 ug of DNA, ranging from about 0.19 to 27.4 ug, was extracted from sorted CD4+ and CD8+ cells.

The paper's findings and limits, for the study overall: Between patients and healthy controls, no significant difference in CD8+ Simpson's diversity was found (P=0.060). Twenty-nine CD8+ CDR3 sequences were found to be shared between patients and controls, but these sequences appeared to be highly expressed in patients and within the immunodominant clones of the patients.

Details on this clonotype: Its antigen specificity is not known. Per-nucleotide qualities are absent, and no much larger clonotype sits a single base away.

Profiling of TCR beta VDJ combinations and CDR3 sequences used genomic DNA as the template. An Illumina HiSeq 2000 was the platform used for TCR repertoire sequencing. The original methods were these. Repertoire assessment relied on Simpson's diversity index, CDR3 size and DJ length profiles, and TRBV/TRBJ rearrangement plots. The most abundant DNA sequence in the deep sequencing data was taken as the immunodominant clone. CDR3 amino acid sequences were screened for sharing across subjects and compared with published repertoires and the VDJdb database. Using fastp at Q25 and MiXCR, TCRdb reprocessed the public reads and kept productive beta chains. Each entry is one CDR3 protein sequence, shown with its most common DNA and genes. The V and J calls shown here were made by TCRdb, not taken from the authors' results. Recorded for this sample are 250,000 to 350,000 distinct CDR3 sequences; 50% to 70% of them occurred a single time. 8% of the sample is taken by the ten largest.

A distance of 13 bases separates the germline ends of V and J, which lose 1 base and 4 bases respectively. According to the germline V gene (reference sequence), CDR1 reads SEHNR and CDR2 reads FQNEAQ. The CDR3 contains 15 residues, cysteine and phenylalanine counted. Only CDR3 DNA remains: 45 bases, in frame from the first base. TCR repertoires of sorted CD4+ and CD8+ blood T cells from severe aplastic anemia patients and healthy subjects were deep-sequenced in the study. Ficoll-Paque density gradient centrifugation was used to isolate peripheral blood mononuclear cells. CD4+ and CD8+ T cells were sorted by FACS or magnetic beads before DNA extraction.

The chain is encoded by TRBV7-9 joined to TRBJ2-5, with a weak D call of TRBD2 (6 bases match). This clonotype was obtained from a human donor with severe aplastic anemia or a healthy control (not recorded which). Sequencing used sorted CD4+, CD8+, or CD8+CD57+ T cells (not recorded which) from PBMCs. Read as DNA, the sequence is TGTGCCAGCAGCTTAGAAACGGGGGAAGGAGAGACCCAGTACTTC. It encodes CASSLETGEGETQYF.